Detailed here is one T cell receptor (beta chain). In the original analysis: Amplified reference gene primers provided the basis for estimating nucleated cell counts. Some clones are missing from TCRdb's copy, which holds only in-frame ones; the method was immunoSEQ multiplex PCR. Clone size and V and J calls were adopted from that table, with D and trimming inferred from the DNA. The sample carries fewer than 200,000 clones, over 60% recorded once. Germline lookup yields CDR1 SGHNT and CDR2 YENEEA. Trimming left V 5 bases short and J 6 bases short, with 13 bases between. CDR3 length: 13 amino acids. The data originate from a study of blood T cell repertoires in COVID-19. Study overall: Sites in the United States, Italy and Spain provided acute and convalescent COVID-19 samples. Nucleic acid was either cDNA or gDNA, and it came from T cells, B-cell-depleted T cells, or PBMCs.

The genes are TRBV11-3 and TRBJ1-1, with D possibly being TRBD1 (6 bases). This receptor was taken from a woman older than 75 with acute or convalescent COVID-19. Sequencing was carried out using peripheral blood. CDR3 amino acids: CASSTGTFAEAFF. Here the CDR3 DNA reads TGTGCCAGCAGCACCGGGACATTTGCTGAAGCTTTCTTT.